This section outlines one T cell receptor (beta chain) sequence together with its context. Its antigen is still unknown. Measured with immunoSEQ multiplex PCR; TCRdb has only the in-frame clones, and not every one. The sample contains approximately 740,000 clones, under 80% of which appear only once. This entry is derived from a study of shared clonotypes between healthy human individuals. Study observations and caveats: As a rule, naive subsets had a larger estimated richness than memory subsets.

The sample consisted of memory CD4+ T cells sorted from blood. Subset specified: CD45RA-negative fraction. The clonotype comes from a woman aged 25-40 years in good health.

The CDR3 nucleotides are TGTGCCAGCAGTTTAACAGGACCGGGAACCGGGGAGCTGTTTTTT. Protein: CASSLTGPGTGELFF. The chain has TRBV28 and TRBJ2-2; D possibly uses TRBD1 or TRBD2 (5 bases each). Germline V lookup: CDR1 MDHEN, CDR2 SYDVKM. V was shortened by 2 bases and J by 5 bases, with 12 bases between the two germline ends. This CDR3 has 15 amino acids.